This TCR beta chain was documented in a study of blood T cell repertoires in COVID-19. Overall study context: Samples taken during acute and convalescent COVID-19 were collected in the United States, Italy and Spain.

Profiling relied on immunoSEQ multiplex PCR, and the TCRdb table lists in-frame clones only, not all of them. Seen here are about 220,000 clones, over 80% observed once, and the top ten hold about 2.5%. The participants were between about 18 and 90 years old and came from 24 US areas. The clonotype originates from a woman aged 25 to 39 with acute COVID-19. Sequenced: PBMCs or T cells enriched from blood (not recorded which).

This chain's CDR3 is CAPEYAGYRYGYTF. The CDR3 DNA follows: TGTGCCCCGGAATATGCAGGGTATAGGTATGGCTACACCTTC. The chain employs TRBV21-1 and TRBJ1-2; TRBD1, the table's D call, was not compared with the DNA. TRBV21-1 is a pseudogene locus. The CDR3 has 14 amino acids.